The 10 T cell receptor beta chains below come from one sample, sequenced in a study of blood T cell repertoires in COVID-19. Data came from immunoSEQ multiplex PCR; TCRdb stores just in-frame clones and leaves some out. The profile shows more than 15,000 clones, 87% of them singletons. Specimen: peripheral blood. These receptors came from a man aged 45 to 65 with active COVID-19.

The rearrangement links TRBV28 to TRBJ2-1; TRBD2 matches at 8 bases. This CDR3 region has 16 residues. V was pared by 6 bases and J by 6 bases, with 13 bases of the junction left unmatched. Germline values: CDR1 MDHEN, CDR2 SYDVKM. As DNA, the CDR3 is TGTGCCAGCAGCCAAACCGGGACTAGGGTTGGCAATGAGCAGTTCTTC. Its translation is CASSQTGTRVGNEQFF.

J is TRBJ2-7 and V is TRBV28; TRBD2 matches at 9 bases. The CDR3 loop spans 15 amino acids. V was clipped by 6 bases and J by 2 bases; unmatched bases: 8. CDR1 and CDR2 from the germline V gene are MDHEN and SYDVKM. CDR3 sequence reads: CASRPASGVPYEQYF. The CDR3 nucleotides are TGTGCCAGCAGACCAGCTAGCGGGGTACCCTACGAGCAGTACTTC. Full variable domain (remainder filled in from reference TRBV28 and TRBJ2-7): DVKVTQSSRYLVKRTGEKVFLECVQDMDHENMFWYRQDPGLGLRLIYFSYDVKMKEKGDIPEGYSVSREKKERFSLILESASTNQTSMYLCASRPASGVPYEQYFGPGTRLTVT.

V usage is TRBV29-1 and J usage is TRBJ2-3, with 7 bases that match TRBD2. The CDR3 sequence is 14 residues long. Germline V gene lookup returns CDR1 SQVTM and CDR2 ANQGSEA. V shed 0 bases, J shed 1 base, and the junction held 1 base outside the gene matches. The CDR3 DNA is TGCAGCGTTGAAGATCGGGAGGGCACAGATACGCAGTATTTT. Encoded protein: CSVEDREGTDTQYF.

V is TRBV2 and J is TRBJ2-2, with TRBD2 matching over 7 bases. CDR3 size: 16 residues. Germline V gene sequence: CDR1 SNHLY, CDR2 FYNNEI. Losses at the gene ends were 3 bases for V and 6 bases for J; bases not matched to a gene: 10. The CDR3 nucleotides are TGTGCCAGCAGTGATCGCGCGGGAGCCATCTCCGGGGAGCTGTTTTTT. It specifies CASSDRAGAISGELFF. The whole variable domain, remainder taken from reference TRBV2 and TRBJ2-2, is EPEVTQTPSHQVTQMGQEVILRCVPISNHLYFYWYRQILGQKVEFLVSFYNNEISEKSEIFDDQFSVERPDGSNFTLKIRSTKLEDSAMYFCASSDRAGAISGELFFGEGSRLTVL.

This chain connects TRBV28 to TRBJ1-2; a weak D match, TRBD1 (5 bases). V was clipped by 7 bases and J by 2 bases, with 14 bases between them. The CDR3 sequence is 14 residues long. Germline CDR1 and CDR2: MDHEN and SYDVKM. The CDR3 region is CASKIWGGNYGYTF. DNA of the CDR3: TGTGCCAGCAAGATCTGGGGGGGAAACTATGGCTACACCTTC.

This clone appeared a single time. The chain employs TRBV6-5 and TRBJ2-7, with TRBD1 matching 11 bases. This CDR3 has 15 residues. CDR1 is MNHEY, CDR2 SVGAGI, per germline. The V segment lost 5 bases and the J segment 6 bases; nucleotides outside the gene matches: 9. The CDR3 here is CASSNPGQGEFEQYF. Here the CDR3 DNA reads TGTGCCAGCAGTAACCCGGGACAGGGGGAATTCGAGCAGTACTTC.

The J gene is TRBJ2-3, the V gene TRBV7-2, with D perhaps TRBD2 (5 bases). The V end was cut by 5 bases, the J end by 1 base, with 22 bases between. The CDR3 has 18 amino acids. From germline, CDR1 is SGHTA and CDR2 FQGNSA. For the CDR3, the DNA is TGTGCCAGCAGCCTTGAGGGTCTAGCTGGTCGGCGCACAGATACGCAGTATTTT. It specifies CASSLEGLAGRRTDTQYF.

The V call is TRBV7-2, the J call TRBJ2-3, with TRBD2 matching 7 bases. CDR1 and CDR2 from the germline V gene are SGHTA and FQGNSA. CDR3 length: 19 residues. Trimming at V came to 1 base and at J to 0 bases, leaving 13 bases not matched to a gene. The CDR3 DNA follows: TGTGCCAGCAGCTTAGGGGAGGGTTTTGGGTCTCCTAGCACAGATACGCAGTATTTT. It is translated as CASSLGEGFGSPSTDTQYF.

This clone was seen just once. This rearrangement joins TRBV9 to TRBJ1-2; D is ambiguous. V lost 4 bases, J lost 2 bases, and 9 bases lay in between. Germline assignment: CDR1 SGDLS and CDR2 YYNGEE. The CDR3 is 13 residues long. CDR3 sequence reads: CASSRTNNYGYTF. The CDR3 region has the DNA TGTGCCAGCAGCAGAACAAACAACTATGGCTACACCTTC. The full variable domain, its missing parts supplied by reference TRBV9 and TRBJ1-2, is DSGVTQTPKHLITATGQRVTLRCSPRSGDLSVYWYQQSLDQGLQFLIQYYNGEERAKGNILERFSAQQFPDLHSELNLSSLELGDSALYFCASSRTNNYGYTFGSGTRLTVV.

This chain links TRBV4-2 with TRBJ2-5; weak D call: TRBD1 (6 bases). V was cut by 3 bases and J by 5 bases, with 16 bases left in between. Germline V CDR1 and CDR2: LGHNA, YNFKEQ. CDR3 length: 15 amino acids. As DNA, the CDR3 is TGTGCCAGCAGCCAGGAACCCAGGGGTCGGGAGACCCAGTACTTC. Amino acid sequence: CASSQEPRGRETQYF.